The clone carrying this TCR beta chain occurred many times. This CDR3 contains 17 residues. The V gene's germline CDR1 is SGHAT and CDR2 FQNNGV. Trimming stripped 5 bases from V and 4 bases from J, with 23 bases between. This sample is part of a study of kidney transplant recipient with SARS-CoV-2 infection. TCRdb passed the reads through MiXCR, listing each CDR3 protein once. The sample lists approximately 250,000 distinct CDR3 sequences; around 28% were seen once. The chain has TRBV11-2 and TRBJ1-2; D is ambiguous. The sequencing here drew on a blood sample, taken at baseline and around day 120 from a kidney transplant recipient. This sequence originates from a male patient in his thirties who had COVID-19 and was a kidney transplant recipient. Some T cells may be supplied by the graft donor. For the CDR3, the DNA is TGTGCCAGCAGCAAGATCGTAACAAGCAGAAAGACCTATGGCTACACCTTC. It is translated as CASSKIVTSRKTYGYTF.